A selection of T cell receptor beta chains follows, all from one sample in a study of blood T cell repertoires in COVID-19. This table comes from immunoSEQ multiplex PCR, and its TCRdb copy is limited to in-frame clones, with some not included. The sample has roughly 220,000 clones, more than 75% seen once. The sample consisted of peripheral blood. The receptors stem from a man between 60 and 75 years old with acute or convalescent COVID-19. CDR3s include the opening cysteine and the closing phenylalanine or tryptophan. The D gene is left open where the match is weak.

J gene	V gene	D gene	CDR3 DNA	CDR3 protein
TRBJ1-2	TRBV18	TRBD1	TGTGCCAGCTCACCACAGCGGACAGGGGATTTGTCTGGCTACACCTTC	CASSPQRTGDLSGYTF
TRBJ2-7	TRBV5-4	NA	TGTGCCAGCAGCTTGGGAGGCGTCTCGGGCTACGAGCAGTACTTC	CASSLGGVSGYEQYF
TRBJ1-4	TRBV3-1/TRBV3-2	NA	TGTGCCAGCAGCCAAGATCGTCAGGGGTTTAATGAAAAACTGTTTTTT	CASSQDRQGFNEKLFF
TRBJ1-1	TRBV4-2	NA	TGTGCCAGCAGCTCCCCACCCCCGACAGAGAACACTGAAGCTTTCTTT	CASSSPPPTENTEAFF
TRBJ2-1	TRBV6-5	TRBD1	TGTGCCAGCAGTACAGGGGTGGGCAATGAGCAGTTCTTC	CASSTGVGNEQFF
TRBJ2-3	TRBV7-3	NA	TGTGCCAGCAGCTCAGTTCCAGGACCAGGGCAGTTAGTTGGTACCACAGATACGCAGTATTTT	CASSSVPGPGQLVGTTDTQYF
TRBJ1-2	TRBV5-1	TRBD1	TGCGCCAGCAGCGGACTACAGGGGTGGGACTATGGCTACACCTTC	CASSGLQGWDYGYTF
TRBJ2-5	TRBV6-5	NA	TGTGCCAGCAGAGAGCAGGGGGTACGGGAGATCCAGTACTTC	CASREQGVREIQYF
TRBJ1-3	TRBV7-2	NA	TGTGCCAGCAGCGGACCGTCGGGGACTCGGAACACCATATATTTT	CASSGPSGTRNTIYF
TRBJ2-2	TRBV25-1	TRBD1	TGTGCCAGCAGTCCTTGGGGACAGGTGAACACCGGGGAGCTGTTTTTT	CASSPWGQVNTGELFF
TRBJ1-6	TRBV30	NA	TGTGCCTGGAGTAAGTTTACCGCGGGCAGGTCACCCCTCCACTTT	CAWSKFTAGRSPLHF